What follows are 20 T cell receptor beta chains derived from one specimen sequenced in a study of blood T cell repertoires in COVID-19. The table came from immunoSEQ multiplex PCR; TCRdb's copy has only in-frame clones and leaves some out. This sample has about 300,000 clones; about 83% occur once, and the top ten carry approximately 1.3%. Material for sequencing was peripheral blood. Receptor source: a woman aged 50 to 65 with acute or convalescent COVID-19.

The chain has TRBV6-4 and TRBJ1-5; 7 nucleotides match TRBD1. The CDR3 is 14 amino acids. Germline V gene sequence: CDR1 MRHNA, CDR2 SNTAGT. J was trimmed by 4 bases and V by 6 bases; bases with no gene match: 6. This chain's CDR3 is CASSRQGGNQPQHF. CDR3 DNA sequence: TGTGCCAGCAGCCGACAGGGAGGAAATCAGCCCCAGCATTTT.

The rearrangement uses TRBV5-1 and TRBJ2-2; 7 bases are shared with TRBD1. This CDR3 has 15 amino acids. Germline V gene lookup returns CDR1 SGHRS and CDR2 YFSETQ. Trimming removed 4 bases from V and 9 bases from J; junction bases left unmatched: 12. Here the CDR3 reads CASSTGPQGVRELFF. CDR3 DNA sequence: TGCGCCAGCAGCACCGGGCCTCAGGGGGTCCGGGAGCTGTTTTTT.

This clone was seen only a few times. This chain links TRBV4-1 with TRBJ1-2, with D perhaps matching TRBD1 (6 bases). The CDR3 consists of 15 residues. The germline V gene encodes CDR1 MGHRA and CDR2 YSYEKL. The ends were cut back, 3 bases at V and 4 bases at J, with 15 bases in the middle. The CDR3 coding sequence is TGCGCCAGCAGCCAGTCCCTGGGGGCCGTCTATGGCTACACCTTC. It encodes CASSQSLGAVYGYTF.

This sequence joins TRBV7-8 and TRBJ1-1, with D possibly TRBD1 on 5 matching bases. The V end was cut by 5 bases, the J end by 7 bases, with 14 bases between. The CDR3 has 13 amino acids. Germline CDR1 SGHVS, CDR2 FQNEAQ. The CDR3 sequence: CASSPYRYGEAFF. CDR3 DNA sequence: TGTGCCAGCAGCCCATACAGGTATGGTGAAGCTTTCTTT.

The J gene is TRBJ1-1, the V gene TRBV7-9; D uncertain. The germline CDR1 and CDR2 sequences are SEHNR and FQNEAQ (reference sequence). Trimming removed 11 bases from V and 0 bases from J, with 10 bases in between. The CDR3 totals 12 residues. The CDR3 here is CAEVSMNTEAFF. CDR3 nucleotide sequence: TGTGCCGAGGTCTCAATGAACACTGAAGCTTTCTTT.

The chain employs TRBV7-3 and TRBJ2-5, with 10 bases fitting TRBD2. CDR1 is SGHTA, CDR2 FQGTGA, per germline. After removal of 3 bases from V and 5 bases from J, the junction contained 6 bases not matched to a gene. CDR3 size: 15 residues. The chain's CDR3 is CASSLKLAGEETQYF. The CDR3 nucleotides are TGTGCCAGCAGCTTGAAGCTAGCGGGAGAGGAGACCCAGTACTTC. The variable domain in full, with the rest retrieved from reference TRBV7-3 and TRBJ2-5, is GAGVSQTPSNKVTEKGKYVELRCDPISGHTALYWYRQSLGQGPEFLIYFQGTGAADDSGLPNDRFFAVRPEGSVSTLKIQRTERGDSAVYLCASSLKLAGEETQYFGPGTRLLVL.

CDR3 DNA: TGTGCGACGACAGGGCCCCGAATAGATACGCAGTATTTT. The encoded protein is CATTGPRIDTQYF. The chain has TRBV2 and TRBJ2-3; 7 bases line up with TRBD1. The CDR3 is made up of 13 amino acids. Germline CDR1 and CDR2: SNHLY and FYNNEI.

This clone has only a few counts. CDR3 sequence (DNA): TGCGCCAGCAGCTTAGGGGGAGGGAACGAGCAGTACTTC. This gives the protein CASSLGGGNEQYF. V is TRBV5-1 and J is TRBJ2-7; the D gene is possibly TRBD2 (7 bases). V lost 2 bases and J lost 5, with 11 bases in between. Germline assignment: CDR1 SGHRS and CDR2 YFSETQ. The length of the CDR3 is 13 residues.

V gene TRBV5-6 combines with J gene TRBJ2-5; no reliable D call. Per germline, CDR1 SGHDT and CDR2 YYEEEE. There are 12 residues in the CDR3. Between the trimmed V and J ends, which lost 5 bases and 4 bases, there was a span of 9 bases. The CDR3 spells CASSSWRETQYF. The CDR3 DNA follows: TGTGCCAGCAGTTCATGGAGAGAGACCCAGTACTTC.

The chain recombines TRBV27 with TRBJ1-1, with TRBD1 as a possible D gene (5 bases). V was clipped by 5 bases and J by 1 base, with 11 bases between them. The germline gives CDR1 MNHEY, CDR2 SMNVEV (reference sequence). This CDR3 is 14 amino acids long. CDR3 nucleotide sequence: TGTGCCAGCAGTGTAGACAGCTGGAACACTGAAGCTTTCTTT. It yields the protein CASSVDSWNTEAFF.

This clone has only a few counts. The chain combines TRBV25-1 with TRBJ1-2; D gene unclear. The CDR3 has 15 residues. Germline CDR1 is MGHDK and CDR2 is SYGVNS. The ends were cut back, 5 bases at V and 4 bases at J, with 17 bases in the middle. CDR3 nucleotide sequence: TGTGCCAGCAGTAAGGGCGTGGGAGAGGCCTATGGCTACACCTTC. Encoded protein: CASSKGVGEAYGYTF.

V gene TRBV15 combines with J gene TRBJ1-1; TRBD1 is a possible D gene (5 bases). This CDR3 is built from 15 residues. Per germline, CDR1 LNHNV and CDR2 YYDKDF (reference sequence). Trimming left V 5 bases short and J 4 bases short, with 17 bases between. CDR3 protein: CATSPYGGGGTEAFF. Here the CDR3 DNA reads TGTGCCACCAGCCCTTATGGTGGGGGAGGCACTGAAGCTTTCTTT.

V is TRBV9 and J is TRBJ2-7, with 10 bases aligning to TRBD1. Trimming cost V 4 bases and J 6 bases; bases outside gene matches: 7. Germline-derived CDR1 and CDR2 are SGDLS and YYNGEE. The CDR3 contains 14 residues. The CDR3 sequence: CASSNRDRGAEQYF. The DNA of the CDR3 is TGTGCCAGCAGCAACCGGGACAGGGGCGCCGAGCAGTACTTC.

V is TRBV7-9 and J is TRBJ2-5, with D unresolved. CDR3 length: 12 amino acids. Trimming left V 4 bases short and J 2 bases short, with 5 bases between. CDR1 SEHNR and CDR2 FQNEAQ come from the germline V gene (reference sequence). For the CDR3, the DNA is TGTGCCAGCAGCTCCAATCAAGAGACCCAGTACTTC. Translated, it gives CASSSNQETQYF.

This chain joins TRBV4-1 and TRBJ1-4; D is ambiguous. This CDR3 is 13 amino acids long. V was cut by 1 base and J by 8 bases, with 8 bases left in between. Germline V gives CDR1 MGHRA, CDR2 YSYEKL. The CDR3 loop is CASSQVWREKLFF. As DNA, the CDR3 is TGCGCCAGCAGCCAAGTTTGGCGGGAAAAACTGTTTTTT.

The J gene is TRBJ1-2, the V gene TRBV19; TRBD1 agrees at 9 bases. V lost 5 bases, J lost 4 bases, and 11 bases stayed unmatched. This CDR3 comprises 16 residues. Germline CDR1 is LNHDA and CDR2 is SQIVND (reference sequence). The CDR3 DNA sequence: TGTGCCAGTAGTGTGCCTCCCGGGACAGGGACCTATGGCTACACCTTC. Protein: CASSVPPGTGTYGYTF.

This clone was picked up a small number of times. This sequence joins TRBV5-8 and TRBJ2-2; possibly TRBD1 for D (6 bases). The CDR3 covers 15 residues. V was pared by 2 bases and J by 2 bases, with 10 bases between. CDR1 SGHTS and CDR2 YDEGEE come from the germline V gene. The DNA of the CDR3 is TGTGCCAGCAGCTTAGGGACAACCAACACCGGGGAGCTGTTTTTT. This gives the protein CASSLGTTNTGELFF. Full variable domain (remainder filled in from reference TRBV5-8 and TRBJ2-2): EAGVTQSPTHLIKTRGQQATLRCSPISGHTSVYWYQQALGLGLQFLLWYDEGEERNRGNFPPRFSGRQFPNYSSELNVNALELEDSALYLCASSLGTTNTGELFFGEGSRLTVL.

This chain uses TRBV4-2 with TRBJ1-3; D ambiguous. The germline V and J ends were trimmed by 0 bases and 4 bases, with 10 bases remaining between them. CDR1 and CDR2 (germline): LGHNA, YNFKEQ. The CDR3 covers 15 residues. CDR3 protein: CASSQDWAQGNTIYF. In DNA, the CDR3 is TGTGCCAGCAGCCAAGATTGGGCACAAGGAAACACCATATATTTT.

V gene TRBV6-5 combines with J gene TRBJ2-3; D possibly corresponds to TRBD2 (5 bases). Germline CDR1 is MNHEY and CDR2 is SVGAGI. The CDR3 sequence is 15 residues long. With 6 bases removed from V and 0 bases from J, the gap between germline ends came to 13 bases. CDR3 region: CASRGFGGSTDTQYF. CDR3 DNA: TGTGCCAGCAGAGGTTTTGGAGGTAGCACAGATACGCAGTATTTT.

The sample holds many counts of this clone. The rearrangement uses TRBV6-5 and TRBJ2-1; the D gene is possibly TRBD1 (5 bases). This CDR3 spans 15 amino acids. The germline V gene encodes CDR1 MNHEY and CDR2 SVGAGI. V was cut by 7 bases and J by 6 bases, with 19 bases left in between. The CDR3 spells CASTISQGNGNEQFF. CDR3 DNA sequence: TGTGCCAGCACGATCTCGCAGGGAAATGGCAATGAGCAGTTCTTC.